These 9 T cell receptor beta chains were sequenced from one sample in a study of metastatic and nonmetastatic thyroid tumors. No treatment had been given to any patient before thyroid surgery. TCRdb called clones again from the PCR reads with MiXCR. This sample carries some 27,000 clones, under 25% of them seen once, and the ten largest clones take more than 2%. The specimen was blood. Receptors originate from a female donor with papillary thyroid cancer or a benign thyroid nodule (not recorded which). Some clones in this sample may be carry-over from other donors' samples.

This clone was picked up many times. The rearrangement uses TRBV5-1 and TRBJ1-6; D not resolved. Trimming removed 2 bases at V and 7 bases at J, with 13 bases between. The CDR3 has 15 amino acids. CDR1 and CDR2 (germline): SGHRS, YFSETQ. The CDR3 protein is CASSFRSSENSPLHF. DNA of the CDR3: TGCGCCAGCAGCTTTCGATCGAGCGAGAATTCACCCCTCCACTTT.

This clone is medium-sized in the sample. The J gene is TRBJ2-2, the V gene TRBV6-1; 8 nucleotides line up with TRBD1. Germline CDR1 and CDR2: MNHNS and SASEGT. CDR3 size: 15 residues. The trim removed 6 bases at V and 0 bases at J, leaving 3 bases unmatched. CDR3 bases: TGTGCCAGCAGCCTACAGGGGGCGAACACCGGGGAGCTGTTTTTT. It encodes CASSLQGANTGELFF.

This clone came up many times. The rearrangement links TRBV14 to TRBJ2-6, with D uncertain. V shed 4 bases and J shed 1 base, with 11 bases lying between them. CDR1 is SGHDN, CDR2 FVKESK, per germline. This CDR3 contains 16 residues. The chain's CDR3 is CASSRQIGSGANVLTF. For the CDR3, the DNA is TGTGCCAGCAGCCGTCAAATTGGGTCTGGGGCCAACGTCCTGACTTTC. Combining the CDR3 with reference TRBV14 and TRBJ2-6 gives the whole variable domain EAGVTQFPSHSVIEKGQTVTLRCDPISGHDNLYWYRRVMGKEIKFLLHFVKESKQDESGMPNNRFLAERTGGTYSTLKVQPAELEDSGVYFCASSRQIGSGANVLTFGAGSRLTVL.

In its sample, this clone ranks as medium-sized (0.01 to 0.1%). CDR3 amino acids: CASSLEGRLAGVPHVYEQYF. CDR3 coding DNA: TGCGCCAGCAGCTTGGAGGGTAGGCTAGCGGGAGTCCCACATGTATACGAGCAGTACTTC. The genes are TRBV5-1 and TRBJ2-7; 10 nucleotides align to TRBD2. Trimming at V came to 0 bases and at J to 4 bases, leaving 19 bases not matched to a gene. Germline CDR1 reads SGHRS; CDR2 reads YFSETQ. This CDR3 region has 20 residues.

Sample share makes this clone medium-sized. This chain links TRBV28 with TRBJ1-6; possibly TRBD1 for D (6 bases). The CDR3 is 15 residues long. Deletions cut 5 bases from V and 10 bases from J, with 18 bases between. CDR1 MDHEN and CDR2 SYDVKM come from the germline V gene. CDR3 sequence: CASSLGGAGRSPLHF. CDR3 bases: TGTGCCAGCAGTCTAGGGGGTGCTGGGAGGTCACCCCTCCACTTT.

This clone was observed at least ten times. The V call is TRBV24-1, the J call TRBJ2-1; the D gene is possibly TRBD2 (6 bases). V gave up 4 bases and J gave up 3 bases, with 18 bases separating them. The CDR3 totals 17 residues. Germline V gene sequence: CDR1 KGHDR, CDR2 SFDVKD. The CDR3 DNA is TGTGCCACCAGTGACACCGGGTCTCTGGAGGGCTACAATGAGCAGTTCTTC. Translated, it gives CATSDTGSLEGYNEQFF.

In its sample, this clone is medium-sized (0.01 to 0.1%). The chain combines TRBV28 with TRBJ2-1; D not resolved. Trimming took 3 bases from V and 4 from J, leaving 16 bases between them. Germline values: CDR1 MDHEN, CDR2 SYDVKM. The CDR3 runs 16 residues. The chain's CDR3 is CASSFEVQPFYNEQFF. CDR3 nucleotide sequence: TGTGCCAGCAGTTTCGAGGTTCAGCCGTTTTACAATGAGCAGTTCTTC.

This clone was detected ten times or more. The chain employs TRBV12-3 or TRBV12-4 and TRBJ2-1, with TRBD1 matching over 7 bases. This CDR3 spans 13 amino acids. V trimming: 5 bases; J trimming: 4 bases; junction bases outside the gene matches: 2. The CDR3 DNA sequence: TGTGCCAGCAGTCTACAGGGGTACAATGAGCAGTTCTTC. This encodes CASSLQGYNEQFF.

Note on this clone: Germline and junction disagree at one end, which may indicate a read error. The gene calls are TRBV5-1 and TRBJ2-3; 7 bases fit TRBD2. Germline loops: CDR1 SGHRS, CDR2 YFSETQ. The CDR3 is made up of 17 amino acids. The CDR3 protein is CASSLVTSRASTYTQYF. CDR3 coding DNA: TGCGCCAGCAGCTTGGTGACTAGCCGTGCTAGCACATATACGCAGTATTTT.